These 2 T cell receptor beta chains were sequenced from one sample in a study of identical twins. One entry per CDR3 protein results from TCRdb running MiXCR on the 5' RACE reads. The sample holds 400,000 to 500,000 distinct CDR3 sequences, around 20% seen once. The sample was naive T cells sorted from blood. The source of these receptors is a man over 45 in good health.

This clonotype was picked up many times. The rearrangement links TRBV5-4 to TRBJ1-1; maybe TRBD1 (5 bases). Trimming cost V 4 bases and J 3 bases, with 13 bases left between them. The CDR3 spans 14 residues. In germline, CDR1 is SGHNT, CDR2 YYREEE (reference sequence). CDR3 amino acids: CASSTSGWDTEAFF. CDR3 DNA sequence: TGTGCCAGCAGCACCTCAGGGTGGGACACTGAAGCTTTCTTT.

The chain combines TRBV20-1 with TRBJ1-1; D not certain. Trimming stripped 0 bases from V and 3 bases from J, with 5 bases between. The CDR3 is made up of 12 amino acids. Germline lookup yields CDR1 DFQATT and CDR2 SNEGSKA (reference sequence). CDR3 loop: CSAREVDTEAFF. Written as DNA, the CDR3 is TGCAGTGCTAGAGAGGTGGACACTGAAGCTTTCTTT.